This note documents a single TCR beta chain sequence. This sample stems from a study of technical replicates of blood from several donors. From germline, CDR1 is MNHNS and CDR2 SASEGT. This CDR3 has 14 residues. V was clipped by 7 bases and J by 4 bases; unmatched bases: 8. Method: immunoSEQ multiplex PCR; TCRdb's copy keeps in-frame clones and lacks some. The sample records about 88,000 clones, about 93% being singletons. The specimen sequenced was T cells isolated from PBMCs. This TCR was sampled from a human donor in good health. The chain uses TRBV6-1 and TRBJ1-1, with TRBD1 matching over 8 bases. In DNA form, the CDR3 reads TGTGCCAGCAACGGACAGGGATGGGTCACTGAAGCTTTCTTT. This translates into CASNGQGWVTEAFF.